These 6 T cell receptor beta chains were all obtained from the same sample, sequenced in a study of blood T cell repertoires in COVID-19 (TCRdb year 2020). Library construction relied on the immunoSEQ multiplex PCR assay. The clones in this table, taken by TCRdb from immuneACCESS, are in-frame only. Not every clone is retained; where verified, under half of the shortfall comes from an unresolved V gene, and the cause of the rest is unknown. Within this sample are about 76,000 clones, with approximately 86% of them counted one time only. The ten largest clones capture around 17% of the sample. Sequencing was carried out using peripheral blood. The receptors here all came from a human donor in a cohort sampled during active COVID-19.

The rearrangement joins TRBV5-4 to TRBJ2-4; D possibly corresponds to TRBD1 (6 bases). CDR1 and CDR2 (germline): SGHNT, YYREEE (reference sequence). CDR3 length equals 15 residues. V was trimmed by 4 bases and J by 0 bases, leaving 11 bases between them. CDR3 in amino acids: CASSSQQGAKNIQYF. CDR3 sequence (DNA): TGTGCCAGCAGCAGCCAACAGGGAGCCAAAAACATTCAGTACTTC.

The V call is TRBV5-5, the J call TRBJ2-7, with a possible D match to TRBD1 (6 bases). The length of the CDR3 is 14 residues. CDR1 and CDR2 from the germline V gene are SGHKS and YYEKEE (reference sequence). Trimming cost V 2 bases and J 3 bases, with 12 bases left between them. The CDR3 DNA sequence: TGTGCCAGCAGCTTCCGGGACACCAACTACGAGCAGTACTTC. It encodes CASSFRDTNYEQYF.

The chain links TRBV1 to TRBJ2-2; the table names TRBD2, a call not compared with the DNA. TRBV1 is termed a pseudogene. CDR3 size: 16 residues. This chain's CDR3 is CTSSPDDRVYTGELFF. In nucleotides, the CDR3 is TGCACCAGCAGCCCGGATGATCGGGTCTACACCGGGGAGCTGTTTTTT.

The CDR3 DNA reads as TGTGCCAGCTCACCCCGGACAGGGGATATGAACACTGAAGCTTTCTTT. It codes for CASSPRTGDMNTEAFF. The genes are TRBV18 and TRBJ1-1; 9 bases map to TRBD1. The CDR3 contains 16 residues. V shed 3 bases and J 0 bases; nucleotides not matched to a gene: 5. Looked up from germline, CDR1 is KGHSH and CDR2 is LQKENI.

The chain carries TRBV18 and TRBJ2-5, with TRBD1 as a possible D gene (8 bases). Germline V gene data show CDR1 as KGHSH and CDR2 as LQKENI. The CDR3 totals 17 residues. The V and J ends lost 0 bases and 4 bases respectively, with 18 bases between them. The CDR3 is CASSPPEVYRGGETQYF. The CDR3 DNA reads as TGTGCCAGCTCACCACCGGAAGTGTACAGGGGGGGAGAGACCCAGTACTTC.

The rearrangement links TRBV18 to TRBJ1-2; 9 bases are shared with TRBD1. Per germline, CDR1 KGHSH and CDR2 LQKENI. Trimming at V came to 3 bases and at J to 4 bases, leaving 6 bases not matched to a gene. This CDR3 contains 15 residues. CDR3 sequence reads: CASSPWDRASYGYTF. DNA for the CDR3: TGTGCCAGCTCACCGTGGGACAGGGCTTCCTATGGCTACACCTTC.